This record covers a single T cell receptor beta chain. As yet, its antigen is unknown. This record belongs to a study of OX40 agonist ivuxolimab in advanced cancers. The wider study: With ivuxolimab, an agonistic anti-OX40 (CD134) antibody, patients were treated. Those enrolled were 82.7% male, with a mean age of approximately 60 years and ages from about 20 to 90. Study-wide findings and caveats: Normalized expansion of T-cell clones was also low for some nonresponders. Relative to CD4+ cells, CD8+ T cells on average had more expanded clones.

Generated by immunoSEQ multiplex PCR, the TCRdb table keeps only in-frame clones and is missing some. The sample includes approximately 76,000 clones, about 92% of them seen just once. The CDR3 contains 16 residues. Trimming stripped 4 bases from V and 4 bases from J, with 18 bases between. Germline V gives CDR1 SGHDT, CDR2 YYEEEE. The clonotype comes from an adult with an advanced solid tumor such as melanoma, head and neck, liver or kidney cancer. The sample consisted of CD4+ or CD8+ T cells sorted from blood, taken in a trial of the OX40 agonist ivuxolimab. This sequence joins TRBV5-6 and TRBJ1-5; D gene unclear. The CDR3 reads CASSLGGRTVNQPQHF. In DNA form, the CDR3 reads TGTGCCAGCAGCCTGGGTGGGCGGACGGTTAATCAGCCCCAGCATTTT.